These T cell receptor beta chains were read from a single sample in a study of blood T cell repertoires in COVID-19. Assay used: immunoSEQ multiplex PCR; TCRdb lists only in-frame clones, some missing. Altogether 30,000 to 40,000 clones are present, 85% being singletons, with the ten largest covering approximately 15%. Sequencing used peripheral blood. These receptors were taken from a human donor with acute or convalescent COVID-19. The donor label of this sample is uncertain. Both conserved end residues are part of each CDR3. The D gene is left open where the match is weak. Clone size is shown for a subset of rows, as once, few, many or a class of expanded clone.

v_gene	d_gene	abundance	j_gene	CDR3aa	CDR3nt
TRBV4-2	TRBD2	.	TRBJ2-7	CASSLGLAGSYEQYF	TGTGCCAGCAGCCTGGGACTAGCGGGCTCCTACGAGCAGTACTTC
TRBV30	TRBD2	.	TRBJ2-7	CAWKGLDYEQYF	TGTGCCTGGAAAGGACTAGACTACGAGCAGTACTTC
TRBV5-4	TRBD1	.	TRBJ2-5	CASSLVSPFQQGKRETQYF	TGTGCCAGCAGCTTGGTTTCCCCTTTCCAACAGGGGAAGAGAGAGACCCAGTACTTC
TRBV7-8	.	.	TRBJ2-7	CASSLGGFSYEQYF	TGTGCCAGCAGCTTAGGTGGCTTTTCCTACGAGCAGTACTTC
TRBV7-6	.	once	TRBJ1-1	CASSSQGGTEAFF	TGTGCCAGCAGCTCCCAAGGGGGCACTGAAGCTTTCTTT
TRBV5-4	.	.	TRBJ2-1	CASSSPLVVGQFF	TGTGCCAGCAGCTCCCCCCTAGTAGTTGGGCAGTTCTTC
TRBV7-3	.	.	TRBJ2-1	CASSPTRGSYNEQFF	TGTGCCAGCAGCCCGACTCGGGGCTCCTACAATGAGCAGTTCTTC
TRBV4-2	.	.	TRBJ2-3	CASSQDKSVRTDTQYF	TGTGCCAGCAGCCAAGATAAAAGCGTCCGCACAGATACGCAGTATTTT
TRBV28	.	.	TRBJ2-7	CASSLSSHEQYF	TGTGCCAGCAGTTTATCTTCCCACGAGCAGTACTTC
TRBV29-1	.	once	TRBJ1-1	CSVGGTGRNTEAFF	TGCAGCGTTGGAGGAACAGGGAGGAACACTGAAGCTTTCTTT
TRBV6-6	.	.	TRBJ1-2	CAGSLGALYGYTF	TGTGCCGGTTCCTTAGGGGCCCTTTATGGCTACACCTTC
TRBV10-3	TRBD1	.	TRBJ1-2	CAISGSTGDYGYTF	TGTGCCATCAGTGGGTCGACAGGGGACTATGGCTACACCTTC
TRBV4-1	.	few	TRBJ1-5	CASSQDRGSYSNQPQHF	TGCGCCAGCAGCCAAGATAGAGGGTCCTATAGCAATCAGCCCCAGCATTTT
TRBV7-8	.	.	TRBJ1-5	CASSLVARGGNQPQHF	TGTGCCAGCAGCTTAGTAGCCCGGGGGGGCAATCAGCCCCAGCATTTT
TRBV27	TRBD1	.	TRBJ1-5	CASRTGGNQPQHF	TGTGCCAGCAGAACAGGGGGCAATCAGCCCCAGCATTTT
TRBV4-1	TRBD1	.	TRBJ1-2	CASSQIPATGYGYTF	TGCGCCAGCAGCCAAATCCCCGCGACAGGGTATGGCTACACCTTC
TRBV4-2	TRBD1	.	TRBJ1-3	CASSQRDRGYGNTIYF	TGTGCCAGCAGCCAAAGGGACAGGGGTTACGGAAACACCATATATTTT
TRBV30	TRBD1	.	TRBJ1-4	CAWSVQGREKLFF	TGTGCCTGGAGTGTACAGGGGCGAGAAAAACTGTTTTTT